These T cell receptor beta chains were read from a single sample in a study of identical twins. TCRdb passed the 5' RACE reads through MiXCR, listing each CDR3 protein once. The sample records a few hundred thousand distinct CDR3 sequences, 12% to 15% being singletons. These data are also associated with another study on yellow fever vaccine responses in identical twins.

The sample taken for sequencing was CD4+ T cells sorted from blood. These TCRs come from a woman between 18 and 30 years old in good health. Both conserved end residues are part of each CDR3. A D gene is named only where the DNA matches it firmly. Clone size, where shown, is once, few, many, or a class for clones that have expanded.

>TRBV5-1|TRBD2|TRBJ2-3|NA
CASRRSQTSGTDTQYF
TGCGCCAGCAGGCGGAGCCAGACTAGCGGGACAGATACGCAGTATTTT
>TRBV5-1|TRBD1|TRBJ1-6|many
CASSSWTGANSPLHF
TGCGCCAGCAGCTCATGGACAGGGGCGAATTCACCCCTCCACTTT
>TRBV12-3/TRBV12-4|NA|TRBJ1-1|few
CASSPSGQVRTEAFF
TGTGCCAGCAGTCCGTCGGGGCAGGTACGAACTGAAGCTTTCTTT
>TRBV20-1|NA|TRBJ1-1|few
CSASVDDTEAFF
TGCAGTGCTAGTGTGGACGACACTGAAGCTTTCTTT
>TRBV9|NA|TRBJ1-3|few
CASSGVSGNTIYF
TGTGCCAGCAGCGGAGTCTCTGGAAACACCATATATTTT
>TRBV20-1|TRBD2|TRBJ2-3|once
CSARDREERGGRTDTQYF
TGCAGTGCTAGAGATCGGGAGGAGCGGGGGGGCCGCACAGATACGCAGTATTTT
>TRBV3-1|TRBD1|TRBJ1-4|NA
CASSPTGAPGEKLFF
TGTGCCAGCAGCCCGACAGGGGCCCCGGGCGAAAAACTGTTTTTT
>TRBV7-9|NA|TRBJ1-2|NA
CASSEDGYGYTF
TGTGCCAGCAGCGAAGATGGCTATGGCTACACCTTC
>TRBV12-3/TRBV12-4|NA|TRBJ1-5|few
CASTLGGSRQPQHF
TGTGCCAGCACCTTGGGGGGTTCTCGACAGCCCCAGCATTTT
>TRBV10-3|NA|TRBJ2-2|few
CATTGLNTGELFF
TGTGCCACCACAGGGTTGAACACCGGGGAGCTGTTTTTT
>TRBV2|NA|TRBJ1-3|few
CASMRYRVNSGNTIYF
TGTGCCAGCATGCGGTACAGGGTTAACTCTGGAAACACCATATATTTT
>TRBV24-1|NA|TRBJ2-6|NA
CATSGTGPMSSGANVLTF
TGTGCCACCAGTGGTACAGGGCCCATGAGCTCTGGGGCCAACGTCCTGACTTTC
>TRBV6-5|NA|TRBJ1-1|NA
CASSHTGPRTEAFF
TGTGCCAGCAGTCACACAGGCCCGAGGACTGAAGCTTTCTTT
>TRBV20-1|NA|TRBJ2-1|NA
CSARRLISVQRPLYNEQFF
TGCAGTGCTAGACGCCTAATTTCGGTACAGAGACCCCTTTACAATGAGCAGTTCTTC
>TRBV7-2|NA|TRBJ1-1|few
CASSPWTQTEAFF
TGTGCCAGCAGCCCCTGGACCCAGACTGAAGCTTTCTTT
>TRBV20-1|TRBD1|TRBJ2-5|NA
CSASLQGFGTQYF
TGCAGTGCTAGCCTACAGGGGTTTGGGACCCAGTACTTC
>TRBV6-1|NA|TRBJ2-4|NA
CASTGVGTGKNIQYF
TGTGCCAGCACCGGGGTAGGAACAGGGAAAAACATTCAGTACTTC
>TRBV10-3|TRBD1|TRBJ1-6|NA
CAISSDRVNSPLHF
TGTGCCATCAGTTCGGACAGGGTTAATTCACCCCTCCACTTT